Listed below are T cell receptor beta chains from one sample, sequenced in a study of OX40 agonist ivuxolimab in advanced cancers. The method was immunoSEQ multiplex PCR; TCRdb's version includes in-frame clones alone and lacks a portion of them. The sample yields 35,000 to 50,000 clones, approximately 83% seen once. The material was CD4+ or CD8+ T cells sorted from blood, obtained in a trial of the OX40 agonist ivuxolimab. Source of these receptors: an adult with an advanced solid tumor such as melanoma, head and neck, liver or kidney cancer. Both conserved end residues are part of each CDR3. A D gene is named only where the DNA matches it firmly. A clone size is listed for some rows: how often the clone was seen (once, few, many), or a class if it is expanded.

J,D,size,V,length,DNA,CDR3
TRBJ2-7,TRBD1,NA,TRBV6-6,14,TGTGCCAGCAGCCGCGGACAGGGGGAGGACGAGCAGTACTTC,CASSRGQGEDEQYF
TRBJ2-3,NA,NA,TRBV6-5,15,TGTGCCAGCAGTAGGGTTGTCGATTCGACAGATACGCAGTATTTT,CASSRVVDSTDTQYF
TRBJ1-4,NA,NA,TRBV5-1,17,TGCGCCAGCAGCTTTGAACCGGGACATCCAACTAATGAAAAACTGTTTTTT,CASSFEPGHPTNEKLFF
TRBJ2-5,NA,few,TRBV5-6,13,TGTGCCAGCAGCGGGCTGAACCAAGAGACCCAGTACTTC,CASSGLNQETQYF
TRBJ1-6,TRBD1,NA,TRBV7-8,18,TGTGCCAGCAGCGTGACCACAGGGGAAAGCTCCTATAATTCACCCCTCCACTTT,CASSVTTGESSYNSPLHF
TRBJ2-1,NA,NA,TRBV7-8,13,TGTGCCAGCAGCTTAGGTGTAGGGAAGGCGCAGTTCTTC,CASSLGVGKAQFF
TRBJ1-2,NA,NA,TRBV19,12,TGTGCCAGTAGTACGCAGCTAGGTGGCTACACCTTC,CASSTQLGGYTF
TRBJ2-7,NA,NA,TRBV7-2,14,TGTGCCAGCAGCTCCGGACTGGGATCGAGTGAGCAGTACTTC,CASSSGLGSSEQYF
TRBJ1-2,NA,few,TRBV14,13,TGTGCCAGCAGCCAACAGAGTAACTATGGCTACACCTTC,CASSQQSNYGYTF
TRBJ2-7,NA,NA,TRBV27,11,TGTGCCAGCAGTTCCTCCTACGGGCAGTACTTC,CASSSSYGQYF
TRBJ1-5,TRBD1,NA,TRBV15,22,TGTGCCACCAGCAGAGTATCAGGTACTGGGACAGGGGGGCTCTATAGCAATCAGCCCCAGCATTTT,CATSRVSGTGTGGLYSNQPQHF
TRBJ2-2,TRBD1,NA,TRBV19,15,TGTGCCACTAAACAACAGGCAGGGGGTACCGGGGAGCTGTTTTTT,CATKQQAGGTGELFF
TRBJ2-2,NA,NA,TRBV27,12,TGTGCCAGCAGTTTAAATGCCGGGGAGCTGTTTTTT,CASSLNAGELFF
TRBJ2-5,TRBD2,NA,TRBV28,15,TGTGCCAGCACTACTCAGCGGGAGTCGGGAAAGACCCAGTACTTC,CASTTQRESGKTQYF
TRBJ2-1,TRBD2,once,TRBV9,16,TGTGCCAGCAGCCAACCAATAGCGGGAGGAGGAAATGAGCAGTTCTTC,CASSQPIAGGGNEQFF
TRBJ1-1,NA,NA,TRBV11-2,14,TGTGCCAGCAGCTTAAGGCGGGGTAGTTTTGAAGCTTTCTTT,CASSLRRGSFEAFF
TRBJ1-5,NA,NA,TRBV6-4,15,TGTGCCAGCAGCGAGCAGGGAAATAGCAATCAGCCCCAGCATTTT,CASSEQGNSNQPQHF
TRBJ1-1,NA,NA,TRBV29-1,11,TGCAGCGTTTATCAGAACACTGAAGCTTTCTTT,CSVYQNTEAFF
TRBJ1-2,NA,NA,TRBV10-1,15,TGCGCCAGCAGTGAGGACAGCTTGGGGGGCTATGGCTACACCTTC,CASSEDSLGGYGYTF
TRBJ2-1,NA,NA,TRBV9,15,TGTGCCAGCAGCGTAGGAATAGTCCCCTACAATGAGCAGTTCTTC,CASSVGIVPYNEQFF
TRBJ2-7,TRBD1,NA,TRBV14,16,TGTGCCAGCAGCCAAGAACCCCGGGACAGGGTGTACGAGCAGTACTTC,CASSQEPRDRVYEQYF
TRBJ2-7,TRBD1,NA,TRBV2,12,TGTGCCAGCAGGGACAGGGGGCTCGAGCAGTACTTC,CASRDRGLEQYF
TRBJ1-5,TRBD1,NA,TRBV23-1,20,TGCGCCAGCATGTTCAGAACCGGGACAGGGGATACTAATAGCAATCAGCCCCAGCATTTT,CASMFRTGTGDTNSNQPQHF
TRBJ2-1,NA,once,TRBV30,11,TGTGCCTGGAGTTCGCGGGGTGAGCAGTTCTTC,CAWSSRGEQFF
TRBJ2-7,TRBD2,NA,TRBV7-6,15,TGTGCCAGCAGCCCAGGACTAGCGGGAACCTACGAGCAGTACTTC,CASSPGLAGTYEQYF
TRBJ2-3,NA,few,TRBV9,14,TGTGCCAGCAGCGTAAATGGGGGCGCAGATACGCAGTATTTT,CASSVNGGADTQYF
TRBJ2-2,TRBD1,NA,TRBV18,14,TGTGCCAGCTACCCCGGGACAGCCACCGGGGAGCTGTTTTTT,CASYPGTATGELFF
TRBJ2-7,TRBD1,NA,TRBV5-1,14,TGCGCCAGCAGCTTTCTAACAGGGGATTTCGAGCAGTACTTC,CASSFLTGDFEQYF
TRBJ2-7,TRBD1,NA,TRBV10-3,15,TGTGCCATCAGTGATCCGGGACAGGGTGCCCACGAGCAGTACTTC,CAISDPGQGAHEQYF